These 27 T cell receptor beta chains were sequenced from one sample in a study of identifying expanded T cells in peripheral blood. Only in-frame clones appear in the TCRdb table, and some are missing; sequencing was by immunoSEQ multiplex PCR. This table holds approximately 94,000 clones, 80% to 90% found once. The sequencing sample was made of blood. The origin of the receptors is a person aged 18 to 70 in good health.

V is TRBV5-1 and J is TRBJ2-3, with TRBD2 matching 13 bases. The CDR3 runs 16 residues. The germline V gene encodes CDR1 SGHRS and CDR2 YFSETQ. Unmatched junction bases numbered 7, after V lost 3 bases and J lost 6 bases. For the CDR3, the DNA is TGCGCCAGCAGCTATCGGACTAGCGGGGGTAGTGATACGCAGTATTTT. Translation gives CASSYRTSGGSDTQYF.

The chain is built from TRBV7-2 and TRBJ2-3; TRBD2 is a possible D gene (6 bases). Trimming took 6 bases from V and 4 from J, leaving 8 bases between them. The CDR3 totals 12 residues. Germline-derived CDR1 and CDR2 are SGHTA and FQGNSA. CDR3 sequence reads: CASRTSSDTQYF. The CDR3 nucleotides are TGTGCCAGCAGGACTAGTTCAGATACGCAGTATTTT.

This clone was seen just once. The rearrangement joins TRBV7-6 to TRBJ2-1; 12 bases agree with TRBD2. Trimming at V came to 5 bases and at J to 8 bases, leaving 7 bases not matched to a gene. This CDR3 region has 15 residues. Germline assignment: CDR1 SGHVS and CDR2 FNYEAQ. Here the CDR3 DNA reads TGTGCCAGCAGCCCACTAGCGGGAGGTGGAGATGAGCAGTTCTTC. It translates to CASSPLAGGGDEQFF.

CDR3 residues: CASSPQTGTTGELFF. In nucleotides, the CDR3 is TGTGCCAGCAGCCCCCAGACAGGGACCACCGGGGAGCTGTTTTTT. The chain has TRBV7-3 and TRBJ2-2; 7 bases align to TRBD1. In germline, CDR1 is SGHTA, CDR2 FQGTGA. After removal of 5 bases from V and 4 bases from J, the junction contained 7 bases not matched to a gene. There are 15 residues in the CDR3.

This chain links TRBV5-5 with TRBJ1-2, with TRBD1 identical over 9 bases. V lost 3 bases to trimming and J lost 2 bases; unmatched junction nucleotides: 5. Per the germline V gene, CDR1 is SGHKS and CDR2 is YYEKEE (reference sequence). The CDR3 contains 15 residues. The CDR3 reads CASSSVQGANYGYTF. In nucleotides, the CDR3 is TGTGCCAGCAGCTCAGTACAGGGGGCGAACTATGGCTACACCTTC.

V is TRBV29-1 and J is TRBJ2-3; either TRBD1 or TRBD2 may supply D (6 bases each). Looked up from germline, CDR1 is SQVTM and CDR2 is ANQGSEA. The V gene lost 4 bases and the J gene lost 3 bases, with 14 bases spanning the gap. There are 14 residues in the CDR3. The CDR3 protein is CSVAYRAGTDTQYF. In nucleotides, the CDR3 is TGCAGCGTTGCCTACAGGGCGGGGACAGATACGCAGTATTTT.

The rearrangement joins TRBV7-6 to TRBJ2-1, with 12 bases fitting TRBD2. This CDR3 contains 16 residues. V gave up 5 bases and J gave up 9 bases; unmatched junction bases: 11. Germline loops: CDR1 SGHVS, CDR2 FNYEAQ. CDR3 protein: CASSLGLAGGQGEQFF. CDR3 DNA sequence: TGTGCCAGCAGCCTAGGGCTAGCGGGGGGGCAGGGTGAGCAGTTCTTC. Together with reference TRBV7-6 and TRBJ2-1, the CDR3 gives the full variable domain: GAGVSQSPRYKVTKRGQDVALRCDPISGHVSLYWYRQALGQGPEFLTYFNYEAQQDKSGLPNDRFSAERPEGSISTLTIQRTEQRDSAMYRCASSLGLAGGQGEQFFGPGTRLTVL.

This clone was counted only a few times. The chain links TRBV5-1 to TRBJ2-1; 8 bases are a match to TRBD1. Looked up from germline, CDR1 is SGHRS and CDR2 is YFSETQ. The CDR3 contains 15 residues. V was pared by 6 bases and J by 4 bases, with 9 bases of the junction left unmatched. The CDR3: CASTLTGAPYNEQFF. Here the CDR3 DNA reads TGCGCCAGCACGCTGACAGGGGCCCCGTACAATGAGCAGTTCTTC.

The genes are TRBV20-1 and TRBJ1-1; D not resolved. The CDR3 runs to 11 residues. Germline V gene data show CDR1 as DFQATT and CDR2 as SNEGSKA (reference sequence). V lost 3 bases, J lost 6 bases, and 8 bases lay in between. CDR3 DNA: TGCAGTGCTAGTCGTAGTCCTGAAGCTTTCTTT. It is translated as CSASRSPEAFF.

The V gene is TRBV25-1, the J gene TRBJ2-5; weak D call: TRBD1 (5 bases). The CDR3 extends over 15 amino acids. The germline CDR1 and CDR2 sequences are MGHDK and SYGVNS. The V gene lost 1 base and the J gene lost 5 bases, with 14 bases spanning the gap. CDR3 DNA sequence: TGTGCCAGCAGTGAATTAGACAGATTGATGGAGACCCAGTACTTC. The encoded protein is CASSELDRLMETQYF.

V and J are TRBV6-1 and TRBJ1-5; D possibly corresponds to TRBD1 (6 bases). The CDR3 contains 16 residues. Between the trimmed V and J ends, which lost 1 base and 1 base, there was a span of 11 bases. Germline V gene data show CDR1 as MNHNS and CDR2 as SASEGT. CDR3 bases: TGTGCCAGCAGTGAAGTGACAGGATTAAGCAATCAGCCCCAGCATTTT. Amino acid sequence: CASSEVTGLSNQPQHF.

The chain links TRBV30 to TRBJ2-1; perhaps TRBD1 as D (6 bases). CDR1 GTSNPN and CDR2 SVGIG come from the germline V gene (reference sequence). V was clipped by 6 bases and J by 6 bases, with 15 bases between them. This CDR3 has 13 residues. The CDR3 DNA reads TGTGCCTGCACTGGGGGCGGGTTCAATGAGCAGTTCTTC. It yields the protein CACTGGGFNEQFF.

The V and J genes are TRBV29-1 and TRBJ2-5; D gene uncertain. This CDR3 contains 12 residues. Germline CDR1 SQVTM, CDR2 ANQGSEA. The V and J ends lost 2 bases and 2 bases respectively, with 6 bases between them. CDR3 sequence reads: CSVEWGQETQYF. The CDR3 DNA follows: TGCAGCGTTGAATGGGGACAAGAGACCCAGTACTTC.

The CDR3 bases are TGTGCCAGCAGCAAGCGACAGTTTGCAACTAATGAAAAACTGTTTTTT. Translating it yields CASSKRQFATNEKLFF. The chain couples TRBV21-1 to TRBJ1-4; the D call TRBD1 from the table was never checked on the DNA. TRBV21-1 is described as a pseudogene. The CDR3 contains 16 residues.

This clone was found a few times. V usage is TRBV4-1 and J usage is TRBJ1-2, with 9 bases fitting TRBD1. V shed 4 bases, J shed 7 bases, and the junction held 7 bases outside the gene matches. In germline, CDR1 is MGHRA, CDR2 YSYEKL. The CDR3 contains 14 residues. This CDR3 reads CASSLGQGKGGYTF. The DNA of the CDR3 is TGCGCCAGCAGCCTGGGACAGGGCAAGGGTGGCTACACCTTC.

The CDR3 reads CAWSGAKDRLNTEAFF. The CDR3 DNA reads TGTGCCTGGAGTGGAGCGAAGGACAGGTTGAACACTGAAGCTTTCTTT. The chain employs TRBV30 and TRBJ1-1, with 7 nucleotides matching TRBD1. This CDR3 has 16 residues. With V trimmed by 1 base and J by 0 bases, 8 bases remained unmatched. Germline V lookup: CDR1 GTSNPN, CDR2 SVGIG (reference sequence).

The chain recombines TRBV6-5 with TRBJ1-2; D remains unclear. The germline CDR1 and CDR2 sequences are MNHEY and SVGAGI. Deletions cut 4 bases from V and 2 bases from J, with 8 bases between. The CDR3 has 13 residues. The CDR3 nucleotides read TGTGCCAGCAGTTTAGGTACCAACTATGGCTACACCTTC. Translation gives CASSLGTNYGYTF.

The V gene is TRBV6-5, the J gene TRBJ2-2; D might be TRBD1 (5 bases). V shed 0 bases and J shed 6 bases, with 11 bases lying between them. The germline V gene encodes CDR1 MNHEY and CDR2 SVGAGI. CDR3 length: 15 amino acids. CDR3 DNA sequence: TGTGCCAGCAGTTACTCGAACAGGTTCGCCGGGGAGCTGTTTTTT. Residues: CASSYSNRFAGELFF.

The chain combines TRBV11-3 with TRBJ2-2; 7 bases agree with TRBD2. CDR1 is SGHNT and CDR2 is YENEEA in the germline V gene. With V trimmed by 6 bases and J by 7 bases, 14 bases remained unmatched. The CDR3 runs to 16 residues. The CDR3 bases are TGTGCCAGCAGGAATCCCTCAGCGGGAAGGGTCGGGGAGCTGTTTTTT. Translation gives CASRNPSAGRVGELFF. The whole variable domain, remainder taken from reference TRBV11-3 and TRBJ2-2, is EAGVVQSPRYKIIEKKQPVAFWCNPISGHNTLYWYLQNLGQGPELLIRYENEEAVDDSQLPKDRFSAERLKGVDSTLKIQPAELGDSAVYLCASRNPSAGRVGELFFGEGSRLTVL.

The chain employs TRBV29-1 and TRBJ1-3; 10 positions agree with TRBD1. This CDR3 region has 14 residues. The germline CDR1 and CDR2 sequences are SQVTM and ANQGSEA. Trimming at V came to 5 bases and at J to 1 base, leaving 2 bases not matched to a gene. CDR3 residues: CSVWTGGSGNTIYF. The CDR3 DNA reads TGCAGCGTTTGGACAGGGGGATCTGGAAACACCATATATTTT.

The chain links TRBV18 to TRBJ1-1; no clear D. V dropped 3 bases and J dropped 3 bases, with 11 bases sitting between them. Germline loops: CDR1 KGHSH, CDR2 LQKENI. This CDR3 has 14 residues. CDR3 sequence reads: CASSPEPDDTEAFF. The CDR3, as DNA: TGTGCCAGCTCACCCGAGCCAGACGACACTGAAGCTTTCTTT.

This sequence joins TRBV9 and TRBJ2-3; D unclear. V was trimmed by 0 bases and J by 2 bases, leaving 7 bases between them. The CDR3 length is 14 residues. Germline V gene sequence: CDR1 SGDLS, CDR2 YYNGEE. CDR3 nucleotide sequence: TGTGCCAGCAGCGTAGAGTGGGACACAGATACGCAGTATTTT. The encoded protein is CASSVEWDTDTQYF.

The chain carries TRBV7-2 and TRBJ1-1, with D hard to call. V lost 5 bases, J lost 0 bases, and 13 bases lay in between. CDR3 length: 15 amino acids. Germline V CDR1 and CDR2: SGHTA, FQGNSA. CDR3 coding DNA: TGTGCCAGCAGCCCGGGAGGTACGGTGAACACTGAAGCTTTCTTT. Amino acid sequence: CASSPGGTVNTEAFF.

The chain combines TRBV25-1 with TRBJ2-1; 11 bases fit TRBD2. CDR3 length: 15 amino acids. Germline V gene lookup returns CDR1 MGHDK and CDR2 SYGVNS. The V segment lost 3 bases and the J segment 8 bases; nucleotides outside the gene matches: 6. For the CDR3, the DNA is TGTGCCAGCAGTGACCCTAGCGGGGGGATTGATGAGCAGTTCTTC. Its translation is CASSDPSGGIDEQFF.

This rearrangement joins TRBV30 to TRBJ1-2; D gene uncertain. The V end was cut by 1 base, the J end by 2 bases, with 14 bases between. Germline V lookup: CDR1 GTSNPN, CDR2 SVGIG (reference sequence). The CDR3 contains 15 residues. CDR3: CAWSAPDWANYGYTF. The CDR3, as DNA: TGTGCCTGGAGTGCCCCAGACTGGGCAAACTATGGCTACACCTTC.

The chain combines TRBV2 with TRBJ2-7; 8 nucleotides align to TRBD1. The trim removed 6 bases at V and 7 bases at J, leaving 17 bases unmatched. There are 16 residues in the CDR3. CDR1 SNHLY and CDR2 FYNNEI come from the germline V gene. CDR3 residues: CASSAPRDRSVWEQYF. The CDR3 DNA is TGTGCCAGCAGCGCCCCCCGGGACAGGTCGGTCTGGGAGCAGTACTTC.

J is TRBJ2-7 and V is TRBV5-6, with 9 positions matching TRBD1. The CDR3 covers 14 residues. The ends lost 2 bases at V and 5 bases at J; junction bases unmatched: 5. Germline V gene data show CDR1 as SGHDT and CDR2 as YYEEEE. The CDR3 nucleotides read TGTGCCAGCAGCTTTGGGACAGGGCAACACGAGCAGTACTTC. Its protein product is CASSFGTGQHEQYF.